Listed here are 19 T cell receptor beta chains from one sample, sequenced in a study of blood T cells in healthy people across ages. The authors ran a second PCR of about 6 to 11 cycles using a sample-barcoded 5' primer and a J-beta primer mix. From the 5' RACE reads, TCRdb called clonotypes with MiXCR, one entry per CDR3 protein. The data hold roughly 410,000 distinct CDR3 sequences, with 50% to 60% observed a single time. Material for sequencing was blood. All receptors derive from a man aged 60 to 69 in good health.

The table lists this clonotype with a few counts. The chain couples TRBV11-3 to TRBJ2-3; a possible D gene is TRBD2 (6 bases). This CDR3 spans 15 amino acids. Germline V gene data show CDR1 as SGHNT and CDR2 as YENEEA. The V end lost 1 base, the J end lost 2 bases, and 10 bases lay between the germline ends. The DNA of the CDR3 is TGTGCCAGCAGCTTAGGTAGCGGCCCCACAGATACGCAGTATTTT. Translating gives CASSLGSGPTDTQYF.

This sequence joins TRBV5-1 and TRBJ2-5; D ambiguous. Trimming took off 2 bases at V and 5 bases at J, with 13 bases between the two ends. Germline CDR1 is SGHRS and CDR2 is YFSETQ. The CDR3 runs to 14 residues. CDR3 in amino acids: CASSFYGEAETQYF. The CDR3 nucleotides are TGCGCCAGCAGCTTTTACGGAGAGGCGGAGACCCAGTACTTC. Looking up the rest from reference TRBV5-1 and TRBJ2-5 gives the full variable domain: KAGVTQTPRYLIKTRGQQVTLSCSPISGHRSVSWYQQTPGQGLQFLFEYFSETQRNKGNFPGRFSGRQFSNSRSEMNVSTLELGDSALYLCASSFYGEAETQYFGPGTRLLVL.

This clonotype turned up a few times. The V and J genes are TRBV7-2 and TRBJ2-3; D assignment may be TRBD1 or TRBD2 (5 bases each). Germline CDR1 reads SGHTA; CDR2 reads FQGNSA. V lost 4 bases, J lost 4 bases, and 12 bases lay in between. The CDR3 runs to 14 residues. The CDR3 loop reads CASSSPRGADTQYF. The CDR3 DNA follows: TGTGCCAGCAGCTCCCCCCGGGGCGCAGATACGCAGTATTTT.

This clonotype has just a few counts. This chain uses TRBV12-3 or TRBV12-4 with TRBJ2-3, with 9 bases that match TRBD2. J was trimmed by 3 bases and V by 5 bases; bases with no gene match: 9. CDR3 length equals 16 residues. CDR3 nucleotide sequence: TGTGCCAGCAGTCCCCCCTTAGCGGGGGCAACAGATACGCAGTATTTT. Protein: CASSPPLAGATDTQYF.

The chain is built from TRBV7-2 and TRBJ2-1; TRBD2 aligns across 7 bases. With 5 bases clipped from V and 13 bases from J, the junction kept 23 bases outside the gene matches. Germline loops: CDR1 SGHTA, CDR2 FQGNSA. CDR3 size: 17 residues. The CDR3: CASSQIDGMDAGETQFF. The CDR3 nucleotides read TGTGCCAGCAGCCAGATCGATGGGATGGATGCGGGGGAGACCCAGTTCTTC.

There are a few counts of this clonotype. At one end, the junction sequence differs from germline, possibly due to a read error. This chain's CDR3 is CASSRGVGANVLTF. DNA of the CDR3: TGTGCCAGCAGCCGGGGGGTTGGGGCCAACGTCTTGACTTTC. The rearrangement joins TRBV6-1 to TRBJ2-6, with 7 bases matching TRBD2. The CDR3 length is 14 residues. From germline, CDR1 is MNHNS and CDR2 SASEGT.

The chain combines TRBV20-1 with TRBJ2-5; possible D gene TRBD1, 7 bases. The germline V gene has CDR1 DFQATT and CDR2 SNEGSKA (reference sequence). V was cut by 2 bases and J by 5 bases, with 18 bases left in between. The CDR3 sequence is 15 residues long. CDR3 sequence (DNA): TGCAGTGCTAGATATGGGACAGTTCGGGGGGAGACCCAGTACTTC. It yields the protein CSARYGTVRGETQYF.

This clonotype occurred many times. V is TRBV27 and J is TRBJ2-3; tentatively, D is TRBD1 or TRBD2 (5 bases each). The V and J ends lost 9 bases and 1 base respectively, with 11 bases between them. Germline V gives CDR1 MNHEY, CDR2 SMNVEV (reference sequence). The CDR3 extends over 13 amino acids. CDR3 nucleotide sequence: TGTGCCAGTAGAGGGGTGGGCACAGATACGCAGTATTTT. Its translation is CASRGVGTDTQYF.

This clonotype was observed many times. The J gene is TRBJ2-7, the V gene TRBV30; D not certain. V shed 3 bases and J shed 6 bases, with 12 bases lying between them. The CDR3 has 12 amino acids. Germline CDR1 is GTSNPN and CDR2 is SVGIG (reference sequence). The CDR3 here is CAWRKGLGEQYF. Here the CDR3 DNA reads TGTGCCTGGAGGAAAGGGCTGGGCGAGCAGTACTTC.

The chain links TRBV11-2 to TRBJ2-5; TRBD2 matches 8 bases. The CDR3 is 16 residues long. J gave up 2 bases and V 4 bases, and 9 bases lay outside the gene matches. Germline V gives CDR1 SGHAT, CDR2 FQNNGV. The CDR3 nucleotides are TGTGCCAGCAGCTCCCCGGCCCTAGCGGGTCAAGAGACCCAGTACTTC. This gives the protein CASSSPALAGQETQYF.

The rearrangement uses TRBV10-3 and TRBJ2-1; 8 nucleotides agree with TRBD2. The CDR3 sequence is 15 residues long. With 0 bases clipped from V and 7 bases from J, the junction kept 5 bases outside the gene matches. Germline values: CDR1 ENHRY, CDR2 SYGVKD. DNA of the CDR3: TGTGCCATCAGTGAGTCGGTAGCGGGATCGAATGAGCAGTTCTTC. It encodes CAISESVAGSNEQFF.

This clonotype was seen a few times. The chain links TRBV3-1 to TRBJ2-5; D is perhaps TRBD2 (6 bases). Germline CDR1 LGHDT, CDR2 YNNKEL (reference sequence). Deletions cut 0 bases from V and 4 bases from J, with 12 bases between. This CDR3 contains 15 residues. In DNA form, the CDR3 reads TGTGCCAGCAGCCAAGATCGGAGGGTTCTAGAGACCCAGTACTTC. Translated: CASSQDRRVLETQYF.

A remark on this clonotype: Its ends do not fully match the called genes, so a read error is possible. The chain joins TRBV12-3 or TRBV12-4 to TRBJ2-3; a weak D match, TRBD2 (6 bases). The CDR3 consists of 14 residues. The DNA of the CDR3 is TGTACCAGCAGGAGCGGAGTCGTAGCGGATGTGCAGTATTTT. The encoded protein is CTSRSGVVADVQYF.

This chain uses TRBV6-2 or TRBV6-3 with TRBJ2-7; TRBD1 is a possible D gene (5 bases). This CDR3 is built from 13 residues. The V end lost 2 bases, the J end lost 2 bases, and 7 bases lay between the germline ends. From germline, CDR1 is MNHEY and CDR2 SVGEGT. The CDR3 sequence is CASSYDSTYEQYF. The CDR3 region has the DNA TGTGCCAGCAGTTACGACAGTACCTACGAGCAGTACTTC.

In the case of this clonotype: A much bigger clone sits one base away, suggesting this may be a read error. V and J are TRBV20-1 and TRBJ2-7, with D possibly called TRBD1 or TRBD2 (6 bases each). The CDR3 loop spans 14 amino acids. Per germline, CDR1 DFQATT and CDR2 SNEGSKA (reference sequence). V was cut by 3 bases and J by 7 bases, with 19 bases left in between. CDR3 DNA: TGCAGTGCTAGGCTCGGGGGCCAATACAATGAGCAGTACTTC. This encodes CSARLGGQYNEQYF.

This chain uses TRBV7-2 with TRBJ2-3; D might be TRBD2 (6 bases). This CDR3 region has 16 residues. CDR1 is SGHTA, CDR2 FQGNSA, per germline. The germline V and J ends were trimmed by 2 bases and 4 bases, with 16 bases remaining between them. CDR3 sequence reads: CASSLTGDAPSDTQYF. The CDR3 coding sequence is TGTGCCAGCAGCTTAACGGGGGACGCCCCGTCAGATACGCAGTATTTT.

The chain joins TRBV12-3 or TRBV12-4 to TRBJ2-7; unclear D gene. V lost 6 bases and J 0 bases, leaving 9 bases between the germline ends. This CDR3 has 13 amino acids. CDR3 nucleotide sequence: TGTGCCAGCAGACTCAGAACCTCCTACGAGCAGTACTTC. This translates into CASRLRTSYEQYF.

The chain recombines TRBV20-1 with TRBJ2-3; D is unclear. The CDR3 covers 15 residues. Trimming left V 4 bases short and J 3 bases short, with 17 bases between. Looked up from germline, CDR1 is DFQATT and CDR2 is SNEGSKA (reference sequence). The CDR3 DNA reads TGCAGTGCTACCGTGGGTGTGCATAGTACAGATACGCAGTATTTT. This sequence encodes CSATVGVHSTDTQYF.

V gene TRBV7-2 combines with J gene TRBJ1-1, with 9 bases matching TRBD1. This CDR3 comprises 16 residues. The germline V gene has CDR1 SGHTA and CDR2 FQGNSA. V shed 1 base, J shed 4 bases, and the junction held 7 bases outside the gene matches. The CDR3 region is CASSLGAGTGSTEAFF. CDR3 DNA sequence: TGTGCCAGCAGCTTAGGGGCCGGGACAGGGAGCACTGAAGCTTTCTTT.